These 10 T cell receptor beta chains were sequenced from one sample in a study of OX40 agonist ivuxolimab in advanced cancers. Here immunoSEQ multiplex PCR was the method, and the copy in TCRdb shows in-frame clones only, minus some. The sample has about 100,000 clones; 75% to 95% are singletons. The source was CD4+ or CD8+ T cells sorted from blood, collected in a trial of the OX40 agonist ivuxolimab. These receptors were taken from an adult with an advanced solid tumor such as melanoma, head and neck, liver or kidney cancer.

V usage is TRBV6-1 and J usage is TRBJ2-3; tentative D call: TRBD2 (6 bases). Between the trimmed V and J ends, which lost 5 bases and 4 bases, there was a span of 13 bases. The V gene's germline CDR1 is MNHNS and CDR2 SASEGT. The CDR3 sequence is 14 residues long. CDR3 DNA sequence: TGTGCCAGCAGTTCCGGAGGGGACGCAGATACGCAGTATTTT. Protein sequence: CASSSGGDADTQYF.

The rearrangement joins TRBV28 to TRBJ2-7, with D tentatively TRBD1 or TRBD2 (5 bases each). The CDR3 is 14 amino acids. Trimming took 4 bases from V and 0 from J, leaving 10 bases between them. Germline-derived CDR1 and CDR2 are MDHEN and SYDVKM. CDR3 sequence reads: CASSYGTSSYEQYF. The CDR3 DNA follows: TGTGCCAGCAGTTACGGGACCAGCTCCTACGAGCAGTACTTC.

The rearrangement joins TRBV7-9 to TRBJ2-1, with 10 positions matching TRBD2. The CDR3 contains 17 residues. Germline CDR1 SEHNR, CDR2 FQNEAQ (reference sequence). V lost 2 bases, J lost 0 bases, and 4 bases stayed unmatched. CDR3 amino acids: CASSLRTSGTSYNEQFF. For the CDR3, the DNA is TGTGCCAGCAGCTTAAGGACTAGCGGAACCTCCTACAATGAGCAGTTCTTC.

This chain connects TRBV27 to TRBJ1-2, with D uncertain. V was clipped by 5 bases and J by 7 bases, with 14 bases between them. The CDR3 consists of 13 residues. The germline gives CDR1 MNHEY, CDR2 SMNVEV (reference sequence). CDR3 region: CASSGTLGGGYTF. The CDR3 nucleotides are TGTGCCAGCAGTGGAACCTTGGGAGGTGGCTACACCTTC.

The CDR3 DNA reads TGTGCCAGCAGCCAACTTCTCCGGACAGGGGGCGCGAGAAGCAATCAGCCCCAGCATTTT. Translation gives CASSQLLRTGGARSNQPQHF. The chain carries TRBV28 and TRBJ1-5; 11 nucleotides align to TRBD1. Losses at the gene ends were 6 bases for V and 1 base for J; bases not matched to a gene: 17. The CDR3 sequence is 20 residues long. CDR1 and CDR2 from the germline V gene are MDHEN and SYDVKM. The full variable domain, with the rest looked up from reference TRBV28 and TRBJ1-5, is DVKVTQSSRYLVKRTGEKVFLECVQDMDHENMFWYRQDPGLGLRLIYFSYDVKMKEKGDIPEGYSVSREKKERFSLILESASTNQTSMYLCASSQLLRTGGARSNQPQHFGDGTRLSIL.

This chain uses TRBV5-6 with TRBJ2-7; the D gene is possibly TRBD1 (6 bases). Germline CDR1 SGHDT, CDR2 YYEEEE. Trimming cost V 0 bases and J 5 bases, with 18 bases left between them. There are 16 residues in the CDR3. For the CDR3, the DNA is TGTGCCAGCAGCTTGGGTTGGAGAGGAAGGGGGAACGAGCAGTACTTC. Encoded protein: CASSLGWRGRGNEQYF.

The chain has TRBV7-2 and TRBJ2-1, with D maybe TRBD1 (5 bases). CDR3 length equals 15 residues. Trimming shortened V by 2 bases and J by 4 bases, and 12 bases separated the two germline ends. The germline CDR1 and CDR2 sequences are SGHTA and FQGNSA. CDR3 in DNA: TGTGCCAGCAGCTTAATTCCTAGGGGATACAATGAGCAGTTCTTC. The encoded protein is CASSLIPRGYNEQFF. The variable domain in full, completed from reference TRBV7-2 and TRBJ2-1, reads GAGVSQSPSNKVTEKGKDVELRCDPISGHTALYWYRQSLGQGLEFLIYFQGNSAPDKSGLPSDRFSAERTGGSVSTLTIQRTQQEDSAVYLCASSLIPRGYNEQFFGPGTRLTVL.

This clone was counted a few times. The chain uses TRBV9 and TRBJ1-2; D remains ambiguous. This CDR3 comprises 12 residues. The germline gives CDR1 SGDLS, CDR2 YYNGEE. Trimming cost V 3 bases and J 9 bases, with 12 bases left between them. CDR3 loop: CASSGRGERYTF. The CDR3 bases are TGTGCCAGCAGCGGACGTGGGGAACGCTACACCTTC.

This chain links TRBV19 with TRBJ1-5; 7 nucleotides agree with TRBD1. The V segment lost 5 bases and the J segment 5 bases; nucleotides outside the gene matches: 9. Germline V gene sequence: CDR1 LNHDA, CDR2 SQIVND (reference sequence). This CDR3 is built from 15 residues. The DNA of the CDR3 is TGTGCCAGTAGTTCCGACAGGGCGGCCCATCAGCCCCAGCATTTT. Translation gives CASSSDRAAHQPQHF.

The chain uses TRBV7-2 and TRBJ2-7; TRBD2 might be the D (6 bases). CDR3 length: 15 residues. The germline V and J ends were trimmed by 0 bases and 2 bases, with 11 bases remaining between them. The germline CDR1 and CDR2 sequences are SGHTA and FQGNSA. The CDR3 region is CASSLASGRTYEQYF. In nucleotides, the CDR3 is TGTGCCAGCAGCTTAGCTAGCGGCCGCACCTACGAGCAGTACTTC.